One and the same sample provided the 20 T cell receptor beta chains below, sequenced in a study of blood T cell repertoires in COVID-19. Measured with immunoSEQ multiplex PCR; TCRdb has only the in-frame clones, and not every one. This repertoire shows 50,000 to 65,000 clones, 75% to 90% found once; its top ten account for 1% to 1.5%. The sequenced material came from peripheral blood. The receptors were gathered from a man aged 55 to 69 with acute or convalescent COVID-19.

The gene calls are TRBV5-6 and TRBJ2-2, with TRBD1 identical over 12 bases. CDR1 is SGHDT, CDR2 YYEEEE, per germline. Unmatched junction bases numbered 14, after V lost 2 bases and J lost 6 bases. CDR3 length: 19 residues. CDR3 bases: TGTGCCAGCAGCTTAGTCCATCTCGGGACAGGGGGCGCGTCCGGGGAGCTGTTTTTT. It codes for CASSLVHLGTGGASGELFF.

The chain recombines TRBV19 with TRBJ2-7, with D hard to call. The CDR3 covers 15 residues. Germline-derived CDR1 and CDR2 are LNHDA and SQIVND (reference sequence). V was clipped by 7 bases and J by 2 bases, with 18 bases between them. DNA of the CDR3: TGTGCCAGTAACCCATCCGCGGTTCTGCCCTACGAGCAGTACTTC. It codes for CASNPSAVLPYEQYF.

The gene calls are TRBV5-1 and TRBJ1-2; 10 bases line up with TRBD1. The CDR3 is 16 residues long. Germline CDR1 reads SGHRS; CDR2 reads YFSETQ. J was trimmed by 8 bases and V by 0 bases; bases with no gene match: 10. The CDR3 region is CASSLVGFGTGDGYTF. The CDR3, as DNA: TGCGCCAGCAGCTTGGTAGGTTTCGGGACAGGGGACGGCTACACCTTC.

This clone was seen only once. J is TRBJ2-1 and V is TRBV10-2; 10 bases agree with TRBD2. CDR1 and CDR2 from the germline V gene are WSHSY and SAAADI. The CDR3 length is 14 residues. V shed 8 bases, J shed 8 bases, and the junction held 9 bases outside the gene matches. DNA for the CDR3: TGCGCCAGCCACAGCGGGGGGGCCATCGATGAGCAGTTCTTC. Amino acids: CASHSGGAIDEQFF.

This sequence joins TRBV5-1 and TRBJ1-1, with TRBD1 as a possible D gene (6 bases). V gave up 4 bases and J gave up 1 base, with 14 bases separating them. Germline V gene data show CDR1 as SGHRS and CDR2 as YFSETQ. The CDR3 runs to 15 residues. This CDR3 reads CASSETGTRNTEAFF. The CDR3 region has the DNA TGCGCCAGCAGCGAAACCGGGACAAGGAACACTGAAGCTTTCTTT.

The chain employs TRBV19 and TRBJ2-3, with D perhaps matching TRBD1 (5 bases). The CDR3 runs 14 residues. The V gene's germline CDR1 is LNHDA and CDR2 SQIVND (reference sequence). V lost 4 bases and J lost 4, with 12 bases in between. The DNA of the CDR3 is TGTGCCAGTAGTAGTGGGGCCCGGGCAGATACGCAGTATTTT. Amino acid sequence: CASSSGARADTQYF. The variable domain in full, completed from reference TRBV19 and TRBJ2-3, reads DGGITQSPKYLFRKEGQNVTLSCEQNLNHDAMYWYRQDPGQGLRLIYYSQIVNDFQKGDIAEGYSVSREKKESFPLTVTSAQKNPTAFYLCASSSGARADTQYFGPGTRLTVL.

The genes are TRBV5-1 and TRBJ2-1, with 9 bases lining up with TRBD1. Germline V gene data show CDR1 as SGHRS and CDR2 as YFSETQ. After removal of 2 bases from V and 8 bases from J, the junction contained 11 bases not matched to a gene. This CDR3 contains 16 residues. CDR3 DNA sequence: TGCGCCAGCAGCTTTGCTTCCGGTGGACAGGGGTATGAGCAGTTCTTC. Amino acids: CASSFASGGQGYEQFF.

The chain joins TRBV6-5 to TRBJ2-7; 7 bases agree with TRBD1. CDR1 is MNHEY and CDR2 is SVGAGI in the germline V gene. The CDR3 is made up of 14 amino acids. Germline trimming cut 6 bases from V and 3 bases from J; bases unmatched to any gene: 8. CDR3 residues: CASSVRRDSYEQYF. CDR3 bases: TGTGCCAGCAGCGTTCGACGGGACAGCTACGAGCAGTACTTC.

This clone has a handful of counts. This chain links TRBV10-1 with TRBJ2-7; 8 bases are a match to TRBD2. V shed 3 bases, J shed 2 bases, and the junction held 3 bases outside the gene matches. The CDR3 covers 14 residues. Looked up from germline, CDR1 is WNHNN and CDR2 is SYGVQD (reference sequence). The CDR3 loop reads CASSDGLATYEQYF. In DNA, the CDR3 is TGCGCCAGCAGTGATGGACTAGCCACCTACGAGCAGTACTTC.

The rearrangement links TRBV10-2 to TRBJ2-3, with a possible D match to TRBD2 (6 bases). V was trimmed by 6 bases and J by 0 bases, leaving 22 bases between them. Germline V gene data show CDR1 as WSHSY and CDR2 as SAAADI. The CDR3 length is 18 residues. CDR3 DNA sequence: TGCGCCAGCAGCGAGAGGAGACTAGAGTTTTCTAGCACAGATACGCAGTATTTT. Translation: CASSERRLEFSSTDTQYF.

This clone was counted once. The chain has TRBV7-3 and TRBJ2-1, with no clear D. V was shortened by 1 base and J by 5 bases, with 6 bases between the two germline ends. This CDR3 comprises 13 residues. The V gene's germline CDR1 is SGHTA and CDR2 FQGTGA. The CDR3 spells CASSLNFNNEQFF. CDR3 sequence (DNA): TGTGCCAGCAGCTTAAACTTTAACAATGAGCAGTTCTTC.

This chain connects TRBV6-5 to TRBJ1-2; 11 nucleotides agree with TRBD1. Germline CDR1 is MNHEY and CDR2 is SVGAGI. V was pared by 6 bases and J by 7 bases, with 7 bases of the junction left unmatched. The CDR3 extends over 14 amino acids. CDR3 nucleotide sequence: TGTGCCAGCAGCCCGGACAGGGGGCGTTTTGGCTACACCTTC. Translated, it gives CASSPDRGRFGYTF.

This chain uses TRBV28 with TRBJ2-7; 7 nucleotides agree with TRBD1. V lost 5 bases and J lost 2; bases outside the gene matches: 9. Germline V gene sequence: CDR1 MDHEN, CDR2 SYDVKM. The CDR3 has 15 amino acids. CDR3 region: CASSPNRGFTYEQYF. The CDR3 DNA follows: TGTGCCAGCAGTCCCAACAGGGGATTTACCTACGAGCAGTACTTC. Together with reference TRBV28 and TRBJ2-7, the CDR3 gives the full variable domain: DVKVTQSSRYLVKRTGEKVFLECVQDMDHENMFWYRQDPGLGLRLIYFSYDVKMKEKGDIPEGYSVSREKKERFSLILESASTNQTSMYLCASSPNRGFTYEQYFGPGTRLTVT.

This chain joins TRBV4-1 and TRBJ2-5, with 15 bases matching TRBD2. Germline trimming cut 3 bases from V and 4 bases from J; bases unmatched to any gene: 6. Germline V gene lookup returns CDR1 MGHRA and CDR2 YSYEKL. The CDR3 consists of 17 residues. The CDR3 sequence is CASSHPWTSGGAETQYF. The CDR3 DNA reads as TGCGCCAGCAGCCATCCTTGGACTAGCGGGGGGGCAGAGACCCAGTACTTC.

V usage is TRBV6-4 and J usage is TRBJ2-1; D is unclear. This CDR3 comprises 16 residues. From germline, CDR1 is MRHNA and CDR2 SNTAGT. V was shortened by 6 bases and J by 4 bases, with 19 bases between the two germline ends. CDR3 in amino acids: CASSVGSDRPYNEQFF. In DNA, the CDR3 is TGTGCCAGCAGCGTCGGGTCGGATAGACCTTACAATGAGCAGTTCTTC.

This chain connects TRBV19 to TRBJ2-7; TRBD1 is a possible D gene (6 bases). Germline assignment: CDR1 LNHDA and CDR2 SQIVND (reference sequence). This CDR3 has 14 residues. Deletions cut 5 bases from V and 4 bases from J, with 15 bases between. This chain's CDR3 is CASSPGTRGYEQYF. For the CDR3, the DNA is TGTGCCAGTAGTCCTGGGACAAGGGGATACGAGCAGTACTTC.

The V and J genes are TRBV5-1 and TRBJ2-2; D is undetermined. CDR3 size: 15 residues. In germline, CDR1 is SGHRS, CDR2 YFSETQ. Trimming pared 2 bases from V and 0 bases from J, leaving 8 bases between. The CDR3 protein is CASSLTVTNTGELFF. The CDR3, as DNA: TGCGCCAGCAGCTTAACGGTTACGAACACCGGGGAGCTGTTTTTT.

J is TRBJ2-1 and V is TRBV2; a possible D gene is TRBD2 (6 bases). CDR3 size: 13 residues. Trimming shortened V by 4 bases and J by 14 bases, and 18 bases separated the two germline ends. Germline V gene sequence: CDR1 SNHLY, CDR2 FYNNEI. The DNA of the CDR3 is TGTGCCAGCAGTGTAAGGACTATGAGCAGGGAGTTCTTC. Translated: CASSVRTMSREFF.

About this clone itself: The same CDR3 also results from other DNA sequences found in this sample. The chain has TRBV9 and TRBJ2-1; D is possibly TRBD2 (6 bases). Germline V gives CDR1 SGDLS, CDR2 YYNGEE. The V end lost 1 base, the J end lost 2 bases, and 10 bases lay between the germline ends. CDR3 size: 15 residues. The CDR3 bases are TGTGCCAGCAGCGTATCCGGGGGAACCTACAATGAGCAGTTCTTC. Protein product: CASSVSGGTYNEQFF.

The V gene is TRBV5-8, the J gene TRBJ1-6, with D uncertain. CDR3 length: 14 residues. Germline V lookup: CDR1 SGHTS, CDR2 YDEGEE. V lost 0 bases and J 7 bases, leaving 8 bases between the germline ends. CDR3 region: CASSLGGFNSPLHF. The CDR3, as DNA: TGTGCCAGCAGCTTGGGAGGGTTCAATTCACCCCTCCACTTT. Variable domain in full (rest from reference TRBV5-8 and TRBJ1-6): EAGVTQSPTHLIKTRGQQATLRCSPISGHTSVYWYQQALGLGLQFLLWYDEGEERNRGNFPPRFSGRQFPNYSSELNVNALELEDSALYLCASSLGGFNSPLHFGNGTRLTVT.